These T cell receptor beta chains were read from a single sample in a study of cytomegalovirus exposure and HLA in healthy donors. TCRdb's copy holds only in-frame clones and misses some; the assay was immunoSEQ multiplex PCR. The sample lists about 150,000 clones; approximately 72% were seen once. Sequencing was performed on PBMCs. These receptor sequences come from a woman aged 60-75 years in good health and CMV-seronegative. CDR3s include the opening cysteine and the closing phenylalanine or tryptophan. The D gene is left open where the match is weak. Only part of the rows carry a size: once, few, many, or a class if the clone is expanded.

cdr3_aa: CASSVSTGDGDGYTF; cdr3_nt: TGTGCCAGCAGCGTTTCCACGGGGGATGGGGATGGCTACACCTTC; clone_size: .; cdr3_length: 15; v_call: TRBV9; d_call: .; j_call: TRBJ1-2
cdr3_aa: CASSYSAALETQYF; cdr3_nt: TGTGCCAGCAGTTACTCAGCAGCGCTCGAGACCCAGTACTTC; clone_size: few; cdr3_length: 14; v_call: TRBV6-5; d_call: .; j_call: TRBJ2-5
cdr3_aa: CGRGQGRYGYTF; cdr3_nt: TGCGGTCGGGGACAGGGACGGTATGGCTACACCTTC; clone_size: .; cdr3_length: 12; v_call: TRBV10-1; d_call: TRBD1; j_call: TRBJ1-2
cdr3_aa: CASSQVSAGQNGYTF; cdr3_nt: TGTGCCAGCAGCCAAGTGAGCGCGGGTCAGAATGGCTACACCTTC; clone_size: few; cdr3_length: 15; v_call: TRBV4-2; d_call: .; j_call: TRBJ1-2
cdr3_aa: CASTRTGRNYGYTF; cdr3_nt: TGTGCCAGCACCCGGACAGGACGAAACTATGGCTACACCTTC; clone_size: .; cdr3_length: 14; v_call: TRBV6-5; d_call: TRBD1; j_call: TRBJ1-2
cdr3_aa: CASSKSRGENYGYTF; cdr3_nt: TGTGCCAGCAGCAAATCCAGGGGAGAGAACTATGGCTACACCTTC; clone_size: .; cdr3_length: 15; v_call: TRBV5-4; d_call: .; j_call: TRBJ1-2
cdr3_aa: CASTQGLNTEAFF; cdr3_nt: TGTGCCAGCACTCAGGGGTTGAACACTGAAGCTTTCTTT; clone_size: .; cdr3_length: 13; v_call: TRBV9; d_call: .; j_call: TRBJ1-1
cdr3_aa: CASGPQGVTGELFF; cdr3_nt: TGTGCTAGTGGTCCGCAGGGGGTCACCGGGGAGCTGTTTTTT; clone_size: .; cdr3_length: 14; v_call: TRBV12-5; d_call: TRBD1; j_call: TRBJ2-2
cdr3_aa: CASSFQRETGELFF; cdr3_nt: TGTGCCAGCAGTTTTCAGCGGGAGACCGGGGAGCTGTTTTTT; clone_size: .; cdr3_length: 14; v_call: TRBV27; d_call: TRBD2; j_call: TRBJ2-2
cdr3_aa: CASSLPTGDQPQHF; cdr3_nt: TGTGCCAGCAGTTTACCCACAGGGGACCAGCCCCAGCATTTT; clone_size: .; cdr3_length: 14; v_call: TRBV28; d_call: TRBD1; j_call: TRBJ1-5
cdr3_aa: CASSIRTSGFSYEQYF; cdr3_nt: TGTGCCAGCAGCATCCGGACTAGCGGGTTCTCCTACGAGCAGTACTTC; clone_size: .; cdr3_length: 16; v_call: TRBV7-2; d_call: TRBD2; j_call: TRBJ2-7
cdr3_aa: CATSLGQGARADTQYF; cdr3_nt: TGTGCCACCAGTTTAGGACAGGGGGCTCGGGCAGATACGCAGTATTTT; clone_size: .; cdr3_length: 16; v_call: TRBV15; d_call: TRBD1; j_call: TRBJ2-3
cdr3_aa: CASSLAGGNYGYTF; cdr3_nt: TGTGCCAGCAGCTTAGCGGGGGGAAACTATGGCTACACCTTC; clone_size: few; cdr3_length: 14; v_call: TRBV11-2; d_call: .; j_call: TRBJ1-2
cdr3_aa: CASSLELAGGKQYF; cdr3_nt: TGCGCCAGCAGCTTGGAACTAGCGGGGGGCAAGCAGTATTTT; clone_size: .; cdr3_length: 14; v_call: TRBV5-1; d_call: TRBD2; j_call: TRBJ2-3
cdr3_aa: CASTPGGPSYNEQFF; cdr3_nt: TGTGCCAGTACTCCCGGGGGGCCCTCCTACAATGAGCAGTTCTTC; clone_size: .; cdr3_length: 15; v_call: TRBV19; d_call: .; j_call: TRBJ2-1
cdr3_aa: CASSRTGEVYGYTF; cdr3_nt: TGTGCCAGCAGTCGGACAGGGGAAGTCTATGGCTACACCTTC; clone_size: few; cdr3_length: 14; v_call: TRBV14; d_call: TRBD1; j_call: TRBJ1-2
cdr3_aa: CASSSQRYEQYF; cdr3_nt: TGTGCCAGTAGTTCCCAGCGCTACGAGCAGTACTTC; clone_size: .; cdr3_length: 12; v_call: TRBV19; d_call: .; j_call: TRBJ2-7
cdr3_aa: CSVYDSGGKANEQFF; cdr3_nt: TGCAGCGTTTACGACTCGGGCGGGAAAGCCAATGAGCAGTTCTTC; clone_size: .; cdr3_length: 15; v_call: TRBV29-1; d_call: .; j_call: TRBJ2-1
cdr3_aa: CASSLTGAGLLNEQFF; cdr3_nt: TGTGCCAGCAGCTTAACCGGGGCGGGACTACTCAATGAGCAGTTCTTC; clone_size: .; cdr3_length: 16; v_call: TRBV7-3; d_call: TRBD2; j_call: TRBJ2-1
cdr3_aa: CASRRTQGAYTEAFF; cdr3_nt: TGTGCCAGTAGGCGGACACAGGGAGCCTACACTGAAGCTTTCTTT; clone_size: .; cdr3_length: 15; v_call: TRBV19; d_call: .; j_call: TRBJ1-1
cdr3_aa: CASSLSSGRDEQFF; cdr3_nt: TGCGCCAGCAGTTTGTCTAGCGGGAGGGATGAGCAGTTCTTC; clone_size: .; cdr3_length: 14; v_call: TRBV5-1; d_call: TRBD2; j_call: TRBJ2-1
cdr3_aa: CASSRQGGDTEAFF; cdr3_nt: TGTGCCAGCAGCCGACAGGGAGGAGACACTGAAGCTTTCTTT; clone_size: .; cdr3_length: 14; v_call: TRBV6-1; d_call: TRBD1; j_call: TRBJ1-1
cdr3_aa: CTSQGLPIFNEQFF; cdr3_nt: TGCACCAGCCAGGGACTCCCCATCTTCAATGAGCAGTTCTTC; clone_size: .; cdr3_length: 14; v_call: TRBV5-1; d_call: .; j_call: TRBJ2-1
cdr3_aa: CASSQYNEQFF; cdr3_nt: TGTGCCAGCAGCCAATACAATGAGCAGTTCTTC; clone_size: .; cdr3_length: 11; v_call: TRBV28; d_call: .; j_call: TRBJ2-1
cdr3_aa: CASSSSAGSTDTQYF; cdr3_nt: TGTGCCAGCAGCTCTTCAGCGGGGAGCACAGATACGCAGTATTTT; clone_size: .; cdr3_length: 15; v_call: TRBV7-9; d_call: TRBD2; j_call: TRBJ2-3
cdr3_aa: CASSLTSGPYNEQFF; cdr3_nt: TGCGCCAGCAGCTTGACTAGCGGACCTTACAATGAGCAGTTCTTC; clone_size: few; cdr3_length: 15; v_call: TRBV5-1; d_call: TRBD2; j_call: TRBJ2-1
cdr3_aa: CARTDSDKTQYF; cdr3_nt: TGTGCCAGGACGGACTCTGACAAGACCCAGTACTTC; clone_size: .; cdr3_length: 12; v_call: TRBV11-2; d_call: .; j_call: TRBJ2-5
cdr3_aa: CASRSDRGRKGGTEAFF; cdr3_nt: TGTGCCAGCAGATCCGACAGGGGGCGCAAGGGGGGCACTGAAGCTTTCTTT; clone_size: few; cdr3_length: 17; v_call: TRBV7-9; d_call: TRBD1; j_call: TRBJ1-1
cdr3_aa: CASRPTTATNEKLFF; cdr3_nt: TGCGCCAGCAGACCAACAACCGCAACTAATGAAAAACTGTTTTTT; clone_size: once; cdr3_length: 15; v_call: TRBV5-1; d_call: .; j_call: TRBJ1-4
cdr3_aa: CASSFIGRATGELFF; cdr3_nt: TGTGCCAGCAGCTTTATCGGGAGGGCTACCGGGGAGCTGTTTTTT; clone_size: .; cdr3_length: 15; v_call: TRBV5-4; d_call: TRBD2; j_call: TRBJ2-2
cdr3_aa: CASSLGLAGVYEQYF; cdr3_nt: TGTGCCAGCAGCTTAGGCCTAGCGGGGGTTTACGAGCAGTACTTC; clone_size: .; cdr3_length: 15; v_call: TRBV7-2; d_call: TRBD2; j_call: TRBJ2-7
cdr3_aa: CASSQEPSLAGSVSNEQFF; cdr3_nt: TGTGCCAGCAGCCAAGAACCCTCCCTAGCGGGATCTGTGAGCAATGAGCAGTTCTTC; clone_size: .; cdr3_length: 19; v_call: TRBV14; d_call: TRBD2; j_call: TRBJ2-1
cdr3_aa: CASSLGRTNNEQFF; cdr3_nt: TGTGCCAGCAGCTTAGGGCGGACAAACAATGAGCAGTTCTTC; clone_size: .; cdr3_length: 14; v_call: TRBV11-3; d_call: .; j_call: TRBJ2-1
cdr3_aa: CASSQDLGSGRGFEQYF; cdr3_nt: TGTGCCAGCAGCCAAGATCTCGGAAGCGGGAGGGGGTTCGAGCAGTACTTC; clone_size: .; cdr3_length: 17; v_call: TRBV4-2; d_call: TRBD2; j_call: TRBJ2-7
cdr3_aa: CASSEKTGGSSYEQYF; cdr3_nt: TGTGCCAGCAGTGAAAAAACAGGGGGGAGCTCCTACGAGCAGTACTTC; clone_size: .; cdr3_length: 16; v_call: TRBV2; d_call: TRBD1; j_call: TRBJ2-7
cdr3_aa: CASSDGTGSTF; cdr3_nt: TGTGCCAGCAGTGATGGGACAGGGTCAACCTTC; clone_size: .; cdr3_length: 11; v_call: TRBV25-1; d_call: TRBD1; j_call: TRBJ1-2
cdr3_aa: CASSPIAGSYNEQFF; cdr3_nt: TGTGCCAGCAGCCCAATAGCGGGCTCCTACAATGAGCAGTTCTTC; clone_size: .; cdr3_length: 15; v_call: TRBV11-2; d_call: TRBD2; j_call: TRBJ2-1
cdr3_aa: CASSLGGRVANEQFF; cdr3_nt: TGTGCCAGCAGCTTAGGCGGGAGGGTGGCCAATGAGCAGTTCTTC; clone_size: .; cdr3_length: 15; v_call: TRBV7-9; d_call: TRBD2; j_call: TRBJ2-1
cdr3_aa: CASSPPSREYEQYF; cdr3_nt: TGTGCCAGCAGCCCCCCTTCCCGAGAGTACGAGCAGTACTTC; clone_size: .; cdr3_length: 14; v_call: TRBV7-2; d_call: .; j_call: TRBJ2-7
cdr3_aa: CASSLAGGGQPQHF; cdr3_nt: TGTGCCAGCAGCTTAGCTGGCGGGGGTCAGCCCCAGCATTTT; clone_size: .; cdr3_length: 14; v_call: TRBV7-2; d_call: .; j_call: TRBJ1-5
cdr3_aa: CASGKLAWTDTQYF; cdr3_nt: TGTGCCAGCGGTAAACTAGCGTGGACAGATACGCAGTATTTT; clone_size: .; cdr3_length: 14; v_call: TRBV6-1; d_call: TRBD2; j_call: TRBJ2-3
cdr3_aa: CASSFRLAGGNYNEQFF; cdr3_nt: TGCGCCAGCAGCTTCCGACTAGCGGGGGGAAACTACAATGAGCAGTTCTTC; clone_size: .; cdr3_length: 17; v_call: TRBV5-1; d_call: TRBD2; j_call: TRBJ2-1
cdr3_aa: CASSFPGLVTDEQFF; cdr3_nt: TGTGCCAGCAGCTTCCCGGGACTAGTCACTGATGAGCAGTTCTTC; clone_size: .; cdr3_length: 15; v_call: TRBV5-4; d_call: TRBD2; j_call: TRBJ2-1
cdr3_aa: CASSVAGSTEAFF; cdr3_nt: TGTGCCAGCAGCGTAGCCGGGAGTACTGAAGCTTTCTTT; clone_size: .; cdr3_length: 13; v_call: TRBV9; d_call: .; j_call: TRBJ1-1
cdr3_aa: CASRRLMAGGPKTQYF; cdr3_nt: TGTGCCAGCAGGCGCCTCATGGCGGGGGGGCCGAAGACCCAGTACTTC; clone_size: .; cdr3_length: 16; v_call: TRBV7-9; d_call: TRBD2; j_call: TRBJ2-5
cdr3_aa: CASSTGIEHYGYTF; cdr3_nt: TGTGCCAGCAGTACCGGGATTGAGCACTATGGCTACACCTTC; clone_size: .; cdr3_length: 14; v_call: TRBV6-6; d_call: .; j_call: TRBJ1-2
cdr3_aa: CASSLKAGGQVGELFF; cdr3_nt: TGTGCCAGCAGCTTAAAAGCGGGAGGCCAGGTCGGGGAGCTGTTTTTT; clone_size: .; cdr3_length: 16; v_call: TRBV7-2; d_call: TRBD2; j_call: TRBJ2-2
cdr3_aa: CASSQLGLFQETQYF; cdr3_nt: TGTGCCAGTAGCCAACTGGGACTATTCCAAGAGACCCAGTACTTC; clone_size: .; cdr3_length: 15; v_call: TRBV19; d_call: TRBD2; j_call: TRBJ2-5
cdr3_aa: CASSPILAGGNEQFF; cdr3_nt: TGTGCCAGCAGCCCGATACTAGCGGGAGGGAATGAGCAGTTCTTC; clone_size: .; cdr3_length: 15; v_call: TRBV7-2; d_call: TRBD2; j_call: TRBJ2-1
cdr3_aa: CASSLGGLYGYTF; cdr3_nt: TGTGCCAGCAGCTTGGGCGGGCTCTATGGCTACACCTTC; clone_size: .; cdr3_length: 13; v_call: TRBV5-5; d_call: .; j_call: TRBJ1-2
cdr3_aa: CASRGTATEAFF; cdr3_nt: TGTGCCAGCAGGGGGACAGCCACTGAAGCTTTCTTT; clone_size: .; cdr3_length: 12; v_call: TRBV2; d_call: TRBD1; j_call: TRBJ1-1
cdr3_aa: CASSALTGIYGYTF; cdr3_nt: TGTGCCAGCAGCGCGCTGACAGGGATCTATGGCTACACCTTC; clone_size: .; cdr3_length: 14; v_call: TRBV7-2; d_call: TRBD1; j_call: TRBJ1-2
cdr3_aa: CASSLDGRGADTQYF; cdr3_nt: TGTGCCAGCAGCTTAGACGGGAGGGGGGCAGATACGCAGTACTTT; clone_size: .; cdr3_length: 15; v_call: TRBV7-2; d_call: TRBD2; j_call: TRBJ2-3
cdr3_aa: CASSELRGYQPQHF; cdr3_nt: TGTGCCAGCAGTGAATTAAGGGGGTATCAGCCCCAGCATTTT; clone_size: few; cdr3_length: 14; v_call: TRBV6-1; d_call: .; j_call: TRBJ1-5